These 16 T cell receptor beta chains came from one sample sequenced in a study of T cells in tuberculosis. The time point: new active TB diagnosis, blood taken before or within 7 days of starting treatment. Assay used: immunoSEQ multiplex PCR; TCRdb lists only in-frame clones, some missing. The table lists 35,000 to 45,000 clones, approximately 94% of them singletons, with about 4.5% in the top ten. The sample here was PBMCs, taken at tuberculosis diagnosis. These receptors originate from an adult with tuberculosis.

The chain couples TRBV6-1 to TRBJ1-4; tentative D call: TRBD1 (6 bases). The ends were cut back, 5 bases at V and 8 bases at J, with 12 bases in the middle. CDR1 is MNHNS, CDR2 SASEGT, per germline. The CDR3 is made up of 13 amino acids. This CDR3 reads CASSLQGSEKLFF. The CDR3 nucleotides are TGTGCCAGCAGTTTACAGGGTTCGGAAAAACTGTTTTTT.

The rearrangement joins TRBV7-8 to TRBJ1-2; perhaps TRBD1 as D (6 bases). Trimming shortened V by 5 bases and J by 6 bases, and 25 bases separated the two germline ends. This CDR3 contains 17 residues. In germline, CDR1 is SGHVS, CDR2 FQNEAQ. DNA for the CDR3: TGTGCCAGCAGCCAAAGGGGGTCGGGGACGGGCCCGGATGGCTACACCTTC. Its translation is CASSQRGSGTGPDGYTF.

This chain connects TRBV6-5 to TRBJ1-3, with a tentative D call TRBD1 (5 bases). The length of the CDR3 is 16 residues. V was shortened by 4 bases and J by 3 bases, with 16 bases between the two germline ends. Germline V CDR1 and CDR2: MNHEY, SVGAGI. The CDR3 DNA reads TGTGCCAGCAGTTCGAAGCAGGGTGTTAATGGAAACACCATATATTTT. Translating it yields CASSSKQGVNGNTIYF.

V and J are TRBV9 and TRBJ1-4; the D gene is possibly TRBD1 (6 bases). Germline CDR1 is SGDLS and CDR2 is YYNGEE. The V end lost 3 bases, the J end lost 8 bases, and 17 bases lay between the germline ends. The CDR3 loop spans 15 amino acids. CDR3 DNA: TGTGCCAGCAGCGCACGGGACAACCCGGAGGAAAAACTGTTTTTT. Its protein product is CASSARDNPEEKLFF.

The chain uses TRBV18 and TRBJ2-2; D unresolved. CDR1 KGHSH and CDR2 LQKENI come from the germline V gene. The CDR3 has 13 residues. V was pared by 10 bases and J by 6 bases, with 15 bases between. The CDR3 DNA sequence: TGTGCCATACCTGCTAGAGGCTCCGGGGAGCTGTTTTTT. Its protein product is CAIPARGSGELFF.

V gene TRBV4-3 combines with J gene TRBJ1-6; D perhaps matches TRBD1 (6 bases). The length of the CDR3 is 14 residues. V was trimmed by 2 bases and J by 10 bases, leaving 12 bases between them. Germline V gives CDR1 LGHNA, CDR2 YSLEER. The CDR3 spells CASSQQGNGSPLHF. The DNA for the CDR3 is TGCGCCAGCAGCCAACAGGGGAATGGATCACCCCTCCACTTT.

The chain uses TRBV7-2 and TRBJ1-6; TRBD1 might be the D (5 bases). The CDR3 sequence is 14 residues long. Trimming removed 5 bases from V and 8 bases from J, with 13 bases in between. Germline CDR1 is SGHTA and CDR2 is FQGNSA. CDR3 amino acids: CASSQRRGDSPLHF. The CDR3 nucleotides read TGTGCCAGCAGCCAGAGGAGGGGCGATTCACCCCTCCACTTT.

The rearrangement links TRBV21-1 to TRBJ2-3; TRBD2 was called by the table and not checked on the DNA. TRBV21-1 is annotated as a pseudogene. The CDR3 is made up of 17 amino acids. For the CDR3, the DNA is TGTGCCAGCAGCAACGGGCTAGCGGGGGCATGCACAGATACGCAGTATTTT. Residues: CASSNGLAGACTDTQYF.

The gene calls are TRBV12-5 and TRBJ2-7, with D possibly TRBD1 on 6 matching bases. The CDR3 loop spans 16 amino acids. The germline V and J ends were trimmed by 5 bases and 5 bases, with 22 bases remaining between them. Germline V gives CDR1 LGHNT, CDR2 FRNRAP. CDR3 residues: CASGRDHRQAFNEQYF. The CDR3 DNA reads TGTGCTAGTGGTCGCGACCACAGACAGGCGTTCAACGAGCAGTACTTC.

The rearrangement uses TRBV11-2 and TRBJ2-5, with D perhaps matching TRBD1 (5 bases). The CDR3 is 15 amino acids. Trimming shortened V by 4 bases and J by 2 bases, and 14 bases separated the two germline ends. The germline CDR1 and CDR2 sequences are SGHAT and FQNNGV. CDR3 protein: CASSSQARVQETQYF. The CDR3 nucleotides read TGTGCCAGCAGCTCCCAGGCCAGGGTTCAAGAGACCCAGTACTTC.

The chain links TRBV7-4 to TRBJ1-3, with unresolved D. V was trimmed by 0 bases and J by 0 bases, leaving 6 bases between them. From germline, CDR1 is SGHVT and CDR2 SQSDAQ. This CDR3 has 15 residues. The CDR3 loop reads CASSLAGSSGNTIYF. As DNA, the CDR3 is TGTGCCAGCAGCTTAGCCGGGAGCTCTGGAAACACCATATATTTT.

The rearrangement uses TRBV6-4 and TRBJ1-6; the D is unclear. This CDR3 has 16 amino acids. Germline lookup yields CDR1 MRHNA and CDR2 SNTAGT. V was shortened by 6 bases and J by 0 bases, with 12 bases between the two germline ends. The CDR3 nucleotides are TGTGCCAGCAGGCGAAAACCTGACTCCTATAATTCACCCCTCCACTTT. As protein: CASRRKPDSYNSPLHF.

Here the CDR3 DNA reads TGTGCCAGCTCCGGGAGGGAAGGGAATCAGCCCCAGCATTTT. Residues: CASSGREGNQPQHF. This chain joins TRBV18 and TRBJ1-5; D uncertain. Between the trimmed V and J ends, which lost 6 bases and 4 bases, there was a span of 13 bases. The germline gives CDR1 KGHSH, CDR2 LQKENI. The CDR3 is 14 residues long.

This rearrangement joins TRBV5-1 to TRBJ1-2, with TRBD1 as a possible D gene (5 bases). The CDR3 contains 17 residues. The germline gives CDR1 SGHRS, CDR2 YFSETQ. The V end was cut by 1 base, the J end by 5 bases, with 21 bases between. CDR3 in amino acids: CASSLHPGGVAAYGYTF. DNA for the CDR3: TGCGCCAGCAGCTTGCACCCTGGGGGGGTGGCTGCGTATGGCTACACCTTC.

The chain recombines TRBV27 with TRBJ2-2, with D unresolved. CDR3 length: 14 amino acids. Germline loops: CDR1 MNHEY, CDR2 SMNVEV (reference sequence). V gave up 3 bases and J gave up 3 bases, with 8 bases separating them. CDR3 region: CASSLATYTGELFF. CDR3 in DNA: TGTGCCAGCAGTTTGGCCACGTACACCGGGGAGCTGTTTTTT.

CDR3 DNA sequence: TGTGCCACCAGCATATTCCAGGAGGATTACACCTTC. Translation: CATSIFQEDYTF. The chain employs TRBV15 and TRBJ1-2; D call uncertain. Per the germline V gene, CDR1 is LNHNV and CDR2 is YYDKDF (reference sequence). Trimming pared 4 bases from V and 11 bases from J, leaving 14 bases between. CDR3 length equals 12 residues.